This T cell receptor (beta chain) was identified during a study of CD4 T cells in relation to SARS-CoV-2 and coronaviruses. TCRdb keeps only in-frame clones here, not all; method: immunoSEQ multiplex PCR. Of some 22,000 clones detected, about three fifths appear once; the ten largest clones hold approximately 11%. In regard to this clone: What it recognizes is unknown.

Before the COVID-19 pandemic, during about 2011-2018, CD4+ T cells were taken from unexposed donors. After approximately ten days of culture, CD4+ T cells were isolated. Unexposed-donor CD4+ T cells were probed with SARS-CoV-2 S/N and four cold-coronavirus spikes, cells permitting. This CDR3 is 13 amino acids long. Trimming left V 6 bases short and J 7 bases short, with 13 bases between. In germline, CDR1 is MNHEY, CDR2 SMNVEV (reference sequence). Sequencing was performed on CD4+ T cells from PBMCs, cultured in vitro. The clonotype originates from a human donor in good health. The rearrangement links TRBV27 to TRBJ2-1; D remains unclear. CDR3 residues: CASSTPAGNEQFF. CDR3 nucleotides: TGTGCCAGCAGCACTCCGGCAGGAAATGAGCAGTTCTTC.